A selection of T cell receptor beta chains follows, all from one sample in a study of blood T cells in healthy people across ages. TCRdb independently ran MiXCR on the 5' RACE reads; one entry per CDR3 protein. The table includes 750,000 to 950,000 distinct CDR3 sequences, under 35% detected once. These records were also assigned to another study, of T cells of mothers and their children.

Source material: blood. Receptor source: a woman in her 40s in good health. The CDR3 runs from the conserved cysteine through the conserved F or W. The D gene is left open where the match is weak. Size values are once, few and many counts, or a class for expanded clones, and some rows have none.

>few|TRBV5-1|NA|TRBJ1-2
CASSLAQGTTYGYTF
TGCGCCAGCAGCTTGGCCCAAGGGACAACCTATGGCTACACCTTC
>few|TRBV12-3/TRBV12-4|TRBD1|TRBJ2-5
CASSLQTRDRGRVGQETQYF
TGTGCCAGCAGTTTACAGACGAGGGACAGGGGACGCGTTGGGCAAGAGACCCAGTACTTC
>NA|TRBV7-9|TRBD1|TRBJ2-1
CASIQGIYNEQFF
TGTGCCAGCATACAGGGGATCTACAATGAGCAGTTCTTC
>NA|TRBV12-3/TRBV12-4|NA|TRBJ2-3
CASTPRQRTDAQYF
TGTGCCAGCACCCCACGCCAGAGAACAGATGCGCAGTATTTT
>NA|TRBV3-1|TRBD1|TRBJ1-1
CASSDRGNMNTEAFF
TGTGCCAGCAGCGACAGGGGGAACATGAACACTGAAGCTTTCTTT
>few|TRBV20-1|NA|TRBJ1-6
CSARAQSSYNSPLHF
TGCAGTGCTAGAGCCCAGAGCTCCTATAATTCACCCCTCCACTTT
>once|TRBV5-1|NA|TRBJ1-2
CASSLDPGTSYGYTF
TGCGCCAGCAGCTTGGATCCAGGAACGAGCTATGGCTACACCTTC
>few|TRBV28|TRBD1|TRBJ1-4
CASSKTGLREKLFF
TGTGCCAGCAGTAAGACAGGGCTGCGTGAAAAACTGTTTTTT
>NA|TRBV7-3|TRBD1|TRBJ2-1
CASSLRTGEGSNEQFF
TGTGCCAGCAGCTTAAGGACAGGGGAAGGCTCTAATGAGCAGTTCTTC
>NA|TRBV15|TRBD1|TRBJ1-2
CATSLWQGADYGYTF
TGTGCCACCAGCCTCTGGCAGGGGGCAGACTATGGCTACACCTTC
>few|TRBV20-1|TRBD2|TRBJ2-1
CSASPGLEGDYAYNEQFF
TGCAGTGCTAGCCCGGGACTAGAGGGGGATTACGCCTACAATGAGCAGTTCTTC
>few|TRBV27|TRBD1|TRBJ2-7
CASSLSGGRTYEQYF
TGTGCCAGCAGTTTGTCAGGGGGCCGTACCTACGAGCAGTACTTC
>many|TRBV5-1|TRBD2|TRBJ2-2
CASSPTSEVDTGELFF
TGCGCCAGCAGCCCAACTAGCGAAGTTGACACCGGGGAGCTGTTTTTT
>few|TRBV5-1|TRBD1|TRBJ1-2
CASSLTGQGAFGYTF
TGCGCCAGCAGCTTGACGGGACAGGGGGCATTCGGCTACACCTTC